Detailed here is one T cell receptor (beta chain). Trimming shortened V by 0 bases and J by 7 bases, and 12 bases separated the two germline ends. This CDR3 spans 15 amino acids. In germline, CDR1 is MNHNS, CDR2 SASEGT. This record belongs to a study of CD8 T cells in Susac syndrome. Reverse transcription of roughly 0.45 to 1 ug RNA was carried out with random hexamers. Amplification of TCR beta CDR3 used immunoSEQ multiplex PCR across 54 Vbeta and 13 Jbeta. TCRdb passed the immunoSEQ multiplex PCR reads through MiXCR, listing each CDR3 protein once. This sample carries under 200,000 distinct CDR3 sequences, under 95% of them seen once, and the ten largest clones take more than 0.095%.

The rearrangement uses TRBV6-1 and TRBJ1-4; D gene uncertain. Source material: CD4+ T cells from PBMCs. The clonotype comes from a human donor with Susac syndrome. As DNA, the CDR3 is TGTGCCAGCAGTGAAGCATCGGGGTTAGGTGAAAAACTGTTTTTT. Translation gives CASSEASGLGEKLFF.